This TCR beta chain stems from a study of beta chain features in type 1 diabetes. General study findings and limits: In every one of the four CD4+ subsets, TCRB CDR3s were moderately but significantly shorter in Type 1 diabetes patients. Healthy donors had naive, central memory and Treg TCRB repertoires that appeared less similar than those seen among patients. Reduced insertions and increased deletions marked VDJ junctions in type 1 diabetes patients.

Naive, central memory, regulatory and stem cell-like memory cells within the CD4+ compartment were sorted using CD45RO/CCR7/CD25/CD127/CD95/CD27. After removal of 3 bases from V and 2 bases from J, the junction contained 4 bases not matched to a gene. The CDR3 is 14 amino acids. Germline V lookup: CDR1 SGDLS, CDR2 YYNGEE. A single count supports this clone. The antigen is unknown. Sequencing targeted expressed TCRB transcripts, as all isolated RNA had been reverse transcribed. Assay used: immunoSEQ multiplex PCR; TCRdb lists only in-frame clones, some missing. The table has approximately 150,000 clones, around 63% seen once.

This TCR was recovered from a man aged 30-40 years with type 1 diabetes. The sample consisted of naive CD4+ T cells from blood. V usage is TRBV9 and J usage is TRBJ2-5; 7 nucleotides align to TRBD2. CDR3 sequence: CASSALAAQETQYF. As DNA, the CDR3 is TGTGCCAGCAGCGCCCTAGCGGCACAAGAGACCCAGTACTTC.